The subject of this entry is one T cell receptor (beta chain). The data were taken from a study of blood T cell repertoires in COVID-19. Study information: The cDNA or gDNA used as material had been derived from T cells, B-cell-depleted T cells, or PBMCs.

Germline assignment: CDR1 MNHEY and CDR2 SMNVEV (reference sequence). The V end was cut by 2 bases, the J end by 5 bases, with 15 bases between. This CDR3 comprises 15 residues. The protocol was immunoSEQ multiplex PCR, while the TCRdb copy is restricted to in-frame clones and leaves out a portion. The repertoire includes 200,000 to 300,000 clones, 82% of them detected once, and 12% sits in the top ten. The chain employs TRBV27 and TRBJ2-5; a possible D gene is TRBD2 (6 bases). This sequence was found in a woman aged 60-70 years with active or convalescent COVID-19. Sequencing was performed on peripheral blood. CDR3 nucleotides: TGTGCCAGCAGTTTAAGGGCGGGGATAGGGGAGACCCAGTACTTC. It is translated as CASSLRAGIGETQYF.